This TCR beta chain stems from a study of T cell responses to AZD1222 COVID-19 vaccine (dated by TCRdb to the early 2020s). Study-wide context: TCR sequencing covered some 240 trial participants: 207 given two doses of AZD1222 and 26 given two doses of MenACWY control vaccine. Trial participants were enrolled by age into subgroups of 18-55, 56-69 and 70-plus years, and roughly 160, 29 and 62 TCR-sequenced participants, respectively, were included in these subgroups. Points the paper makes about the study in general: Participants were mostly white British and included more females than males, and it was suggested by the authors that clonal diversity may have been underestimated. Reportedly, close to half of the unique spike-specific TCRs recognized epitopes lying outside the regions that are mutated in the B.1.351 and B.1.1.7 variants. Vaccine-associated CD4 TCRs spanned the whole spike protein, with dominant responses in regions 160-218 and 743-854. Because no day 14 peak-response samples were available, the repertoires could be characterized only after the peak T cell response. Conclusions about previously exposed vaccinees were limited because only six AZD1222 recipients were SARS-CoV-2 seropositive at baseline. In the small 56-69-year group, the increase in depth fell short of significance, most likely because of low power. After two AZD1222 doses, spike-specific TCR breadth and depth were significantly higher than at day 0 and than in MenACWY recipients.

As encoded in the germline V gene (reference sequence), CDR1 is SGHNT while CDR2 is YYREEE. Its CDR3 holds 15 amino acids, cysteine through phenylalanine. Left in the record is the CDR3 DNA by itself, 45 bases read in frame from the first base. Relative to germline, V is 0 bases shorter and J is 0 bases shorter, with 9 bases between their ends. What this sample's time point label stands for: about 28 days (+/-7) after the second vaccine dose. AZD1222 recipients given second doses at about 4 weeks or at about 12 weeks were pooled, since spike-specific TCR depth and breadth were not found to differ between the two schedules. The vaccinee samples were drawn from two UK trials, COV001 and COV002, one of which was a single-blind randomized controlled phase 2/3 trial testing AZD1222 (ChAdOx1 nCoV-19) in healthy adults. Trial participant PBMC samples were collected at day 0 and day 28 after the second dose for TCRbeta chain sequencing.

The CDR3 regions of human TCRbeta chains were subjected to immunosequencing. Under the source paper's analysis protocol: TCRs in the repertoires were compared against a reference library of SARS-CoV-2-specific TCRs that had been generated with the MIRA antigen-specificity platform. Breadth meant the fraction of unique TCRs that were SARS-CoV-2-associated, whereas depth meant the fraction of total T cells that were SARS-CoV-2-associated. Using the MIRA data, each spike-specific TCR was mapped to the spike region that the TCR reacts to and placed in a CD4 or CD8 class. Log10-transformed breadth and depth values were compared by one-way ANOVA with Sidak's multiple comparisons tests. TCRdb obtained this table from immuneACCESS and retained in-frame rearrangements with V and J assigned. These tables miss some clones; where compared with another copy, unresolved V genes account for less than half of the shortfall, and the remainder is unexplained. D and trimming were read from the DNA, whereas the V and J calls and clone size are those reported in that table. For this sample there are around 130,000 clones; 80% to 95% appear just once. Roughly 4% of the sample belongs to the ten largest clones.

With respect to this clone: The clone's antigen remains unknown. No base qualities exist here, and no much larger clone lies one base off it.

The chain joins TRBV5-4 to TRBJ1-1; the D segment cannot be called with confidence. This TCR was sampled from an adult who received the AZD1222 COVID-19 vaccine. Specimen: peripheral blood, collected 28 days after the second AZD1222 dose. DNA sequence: TGTGCCAGCAGCTTGGTTGAGACCATGAACACTGAAGCTTTCTTT. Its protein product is CASSLVETMNTEAFF.